These 7 T cell receptor beta chains originate from one sample sequenced in a study of shared clonotypes between healthy human individuals (dated by TCRdb to 2020 to 2022). The method behind the library was the immunoSEQ multiplex PCR assay. Imported from immuneACCESS, the table was reduced by TCRdb to in-frame sequences with V and J called. These copies leave out some clones; in studies compared against another copy, an unresolved V gene accounts for under half, and the cause of the remainder is not known. For this sample the table gives fewer than 650,000 clones, of which around three quarters were detected only once. The top ten clones comprise about 12% of the sample. The sequenced material came from PBMCs. The source is a woman aged 40 to 50 in good health. Some clones in this sample may be carry-over from other donors' samples.

This clone appeared a single time. The J gene is TRBJ2-3, the V gene TRBV4-1, with D perhaps assigned TRBD1 or TRBD2 (7 bases each). V was cut by 4 bases and J by 3 bases, with 14 bases left in between. The CDR3 extends over 15 amino acids. Germline-derived CDR1 and CDR2 are MGHRA and YSYEKL. The CDR3 here is CASSRQQGGTDTQYF. CDR3 coding DNA: TGCGCCAGCAGCCGACAGCAGGGGGGGACAGATACGCAGTATTTT.

About this clone itself: Given a much more abundant clone one base away, this may be a read error. The chain uses TRBV10-3 and TRBJ2-2; D perhaps matches TRBD2 (6 bases). Germline V gene data show CDR1 as ENHRY and CDR2 as SYGVKD. Trimming removed 4 bases at V and 4 bases at J, with 10 bases between. CDR3 size: 14 residues. The CDR3 sequence is CAISGLTSTGELFF. Written as DNA, the CDR3 is TGTGCCATCAGTGGACTGACTAGCACCGGGGAGCTGTTTTTT.

Note on this clone: Sequence at one end of the junction differs from germline and may be a read error. The chain uses TRBV28 and TRBJ2-7; 8 bases match TRBD2. The V gene's germline CDR1 is MDHEN and CDR2 SYDVKM. The length of the CDR3 is 15 residues. CDR3 sequence (DNA): TGTGCCAGCAGTTCCACTAGCGGTCCTACCTACGGGCAGTACTTC. This codes for CASSSTSGPTYGQYF.

This clone showed up many times. V and J are TRBV27 and TRBJ1-2; 7 positions agree with TRBD1. The CDR3 has 15 amino acids. V was clipped by 4 bases and J by 4 bases; unmatched bases: 9. The germline V gene has CDR1 MNHEY and CDR2 SMNVEV (reference sequence). CDR3 DNA: TGTGCCAGCAGTTGGGGAGGGGGCGGAGTCTATGGCTACACCTTC. This gives the protein CASSWGGGGVYGYTF.

The chain links TRBV4-1 to TRBJ1-1; D not resolved. There are 13 residues in the CDR3. The V gene lost 0 bases and the J gene lost 11 bases, with 13 bases spanning the gap. Germline CDR1 is MGHRA and CDR2 is YSYEKL. Here the CDR3 DNA reads TGCGCCAGCAGCCAAGATATCTGGTTTGGTGCTTTCTTT. Translated, it gives CASSQDIWFGAFF.

This clone was seen only once. This likely came from a read error, as a far larger clone is one base away. The rearrangement uses TRBV30 and TRBJ1-5; D remains ambiguous. The germline V gene has CDR1 GTSNPN and CDR2 SVGIG (reference sequence). Trimming took off 5 bases at V and 5 bases at J, with 16 bases between the two ends. The CDR3 is 14 amino acids. The CDR3 bases are TGTGCCTGGGGTAACGGGGTGGGAGATCAGCCCCAGCATTTT. Its protein product is CAWGNGVGDQPQHF.

CDR3 region: CASSRTRGSNQPQHF. CDR3 nucleotides: TGTGCCAGCAGCCGGACCCGGGGCAGCAATCAGCCCCAGCATTTT. The chain uses TRBV11-2 and TRBJ1-5; possibly TRBD1 for D (5 bases). The CDR3 loop spans 15 amino acids. Between the trimmed V and J ends, which lost 5 bases and 1 base, there was a span of 12 bases. The V gene's germline CDR1 is SGHAT and CDR2 FQNNGV.